The 16 T cell receptor beta chains below come from one sample, sequenced in a study of T cells in Graves' hyperthyroidism and ophthalmopathy. Amplification yielded TCR beta CDR3 regions, with RNA transcripts as the source. HTBI primers were used for first-round RT-PCR of the TCR CDR3. Via MiXCR, TCRdb re-called the multiplex PCR reads, giving one row per CDR3 protein. Here the sample spans some 500,000 distinct CDR3 sequences, over 13% being singletons. The sequencing input was blood. These receptors all stem from a woman aged 18-30 years with Graves' hyperthyroidism.

The chain recombines TRBV7-3 with TRBJ1-1; a possible D gene is TRBD1 (5 bases). The CDR3 is 15 residues long. Germline V gives CDR1 SGHTA, CDR2 FQGTGA. In nucleotides, the CDR3 is TGTACCGGCAGCTTAGAAGGGGATTGGAACACTGAAGCTTTCTTT. Its protein is CTGSLEGDWNTEAFF.

This chain uses TRBV6-2 or TRBV6-3 with TRBJ2-3; 7 bases match TRBD2. The CDR3 spans 18 residues. Germline CDR1 reads MNHEY; CDR2 reads SVGEGT. V trimming: 0 bases; J trimming: 0 bases; junction bases outside the gene matches: 9. CDR3 DNA: TGTGCCAGCAGTTACTCGAGGGAGGGCCGGATTAGCACAGATACGCAGTATTTT. This codes for CASSYSREGRISTDTQYF.

This clonotype showed up just a few times. The V call is TRBV4-1, the J call TRBJ2-1, with a possible D match to TRBD2 (5 bases). CDR1 and CDR2 (germline): MGHRA, YSYEKL. This CDR3 has 13 residues. Trimming pared 5 bases from V and 4 bases from J, leaving 9 bases between. The CDR3 DNA is TGCGCCAGCAGCACTCCGGGGTACAATGAGCAGTTCTTC. This encodes CASSTPGYNEQFF.

This clonotype appeared a few times. This chain links TRBV24-1 with TRBJ1-2, with D perhaps matching TRBD1 (5 bases). This CDR3 has 16 amino acids. V was pared by 4 bases and J by 3 bases, with 17 bases between. Germline values: CDR1 KGHDR, CDR2 SFDVKD. CDR3 DNA sequence: TGTGCCACCAGTGACTCGGGCGGGGCCCTGGACTATGGCTACACCTTC. Its protein is CATSDSGGALDYGYTF.

This clonotype was counted ten times or more. The gene calls are TRBV30 and TRBJ1-1; D gene uncertain. This CDR3 region has 14 residues. Germline V gives CDR1 GTSNPN, CDR2 SVGIG (reference sequence). V was clipped by 2 bases and J by 6 bases, with 16 bases between them. The CDR3: CAWSLPHLDAEAFF. The CDR3 coding sequence is TGTGCCTGGAGTCTTCCACACCTTGACGCTGAAGCTTTCTTT.

At least ten counts were recorded for this clonotype. The CDR3 DNA is TGCAGCGTTGAAGATACAGTCTATGGCTACACCTTC. It specifies CSVEDTVYGYTF. The rearrangement uses TRBV29-1 and TRBJ1-2; D call uncertain. CDR1 and CDR2 from the germline V gene are SQVTM and ANQGSEA. V was clipped by 0 bases and J by 4 bases, with 6 bases between them. CDR3 length: 12 residues.

This clonotype was seen many times. This chain joins TRBV12-3 or TRBV12-4 and TRBJ1-6; D perhaps matches TRBD1 (6 bases). The CDR3 totals 15 residues. The germline V and J ends were trimmed by 2 bases and 4 bases, with 9 bases remaining between them. Here the CDR3 DNA reads TGTGCCAGCAGTTTACTGGACAGTTATAATTCACCCCTCCACTTT. Its translation: CASSLLDSYNSPLHF.

The chain uses TRBV4-2 and TRBJ2-5; perhaps D is TRBD1 or TRBD2 (5 bases each). Deletions cut 4 bases from V and 5 bases from J, with 11 bases between. The CDR3 loop spans 13 amino acids. Looked up from germline, CDR1 is LGHNA and CDR2 is YNFKEQ. The CDR3 DNA follows: TGTGCCAGCAGCCCCAACGGGGCCGAGACCCAGTACTTC. This codes for CASSPNGAETQYF.

This clonotype was observed at least ten times. The V gene is TRBV5-1, the J gene TRBJ2-3; 12 bases align to TRBD2. The V gene end was trimmed by 4 bases and the J gene end by 4 bases; junction bases not matched to a gene: 7. The CDR3 covers 16 residues. Germline V gene sequence: CDR1 SGHRS, CDR2 YFSETQ. The CDR3 is CASSPQTSGRPDTQYF. For the CDR3, the DNA is TGCGCCAGCAGCCCACAGACTAGCGGGAGACCAGATACGCAGTATTTT. The entire variable domain, with the rest obtained from reference TRBV5-1 and TRBJ2-3, is as follows: KAGVTQTPRYLIKTRGQQVTLSCSPISGHRSVSWYQQTPGQGLQFLFEYFSETQRNKGNFPGRFSGRQFSNSRSEMNVSTLELGDSALYLCASSPQTSGRPDTQYFGPGTRLTVL.

On this clonotype itself: A much larger clone is a single base away; this may be a read error. The chain combines TRBV30 with TRBJ2-4, with D unresolved. The CDR3 sequence is 13 residues long. In germline, CDR1 is GTSNPN, CDR2 SVGIG (reference sequence). The CDR3 sequence: CDWSAQILNIQYF. The CDR3 DNA reads as TGTGACTGGAGTGCCCAAATCCTGAACATTCAGTACTTC.

This clonotype was seen at least ten times. The V gene is TRBV6-1, the J gene TRBJ2-5, with D possibly being TRBD2 (6 bases). Germline V gene lookup returns CDR1 MNHNS and CDR2 SASEGT. Trimming shortened V by 6 bases and J by 0 bases, and 8 bases separated the two germline ends. The CDR3 has 13 amino acids. This chain's CDR3 is CASRAGYQETQYF. In DNA, the CDR3 is TGTGCCAGCAGGGCGGGGTACCAAGAGACCCAGTACTTC.

This clonotype was counted many times. V usage is TRBV30 and J usage is TRBJ2-5, with D perhaps matching TRBD1 or TRBD2 (5 bases each). Germline values: CDR1 GTSNPN, CDR2 SVGIG (reference sequence). This CDR3 spans 14 amino acids. V dropped 0 bases and J dropped 5 bases, with 13 bases sitting between them. The CDR3 DNA reads TGTGCCTGGAGTGTATGGGGGAGAGGGGAGACCCAGTACTTC. It translates to CAWSVWGRGETQYF. The entire variable domain, with the rest obtained from reference TRBV30 and TRBJ2-5, is as follows: SQTIHQWPATLVQPVGSPLSLECTVEGTSNPNLYWYRQAAGRGLQLLFYSVGIGQISSEVPQNLSASRPQDRQFILSSKKLLLSDSGFYLCAWSVWGRGETQYFGPGTRLLVL.

Notes on this clonotype: This CDR3 fails to terminate in the conserved phenylalanine or tryptophan, so it likely reflects a read error. The chain is built from TRBV5-1 and TRBJ1-1; 7 bases align to TRBD1. The CDR3 length is 17 residues. Germline values: CDR1 SGHRS, CDR2 YFSETQ. This CDR3 is CASSQEPTGLTSTEAFL. In DNA, the CDR3 is TGTGCCAGCAGCCAAGAACCGACAGGGCTCACGAGCACTGAAGCTTTCCTT.

This clonotype was recorded at least ten times. The V gene is TRBV6-1, the J gene TRBJ2-7; tentative D call: TRBD1 (5 bases). This CDR3 region has 16 residues. Germline CDR1 reads MNHNS; CDR2 reads SASEGT. The germline V and J ends were trimmed by 3 bases and 5 bases, with 20 bases remaining between them. CDR3 bases: TGTGCCAGCAGTGACCCCCTCGGGCTACAGGCCCACGAGCAGTACTTC. Translation gives CASSDPLGLQAHEQYF.

In this sample, this clonotype turned up many times. The V gene is TRBV2, the J gene TRBJ1-5; 7 bases line up with TRBD1. CDR1 is SNHLY and CDR2 is FYNNEI in the germline V gene. V shed 6 bases, J shed 0 bases, and the junction held 5 bases outside the gene matches. CDR3 length equals 15 residues. CDR3 in DNA: TGTGCCAGCAGAGGACAGGCGTATAGCAATCAGCCCCAGCATTTT. Residues: CASRGQAYSNQPQHF.

This clonotype was seen more than once but under ten times. This chain connects TRBV19 to TRBJ1-4; D ambiguous. This CDR3 has 14 amino acids. V lost 5 bases and J 0 bases, leaving 7 bases between the germline ends. From germline, CDR1 is LNHDA and CDR2 SQIVND (reference sequence). CDR3 coding DNA: TGTGCCAGTAGTGGACTGGCAACTAATGAAAAACTGTTTTTT. Amino acid sequence: CASSGLATNEKLFF.